This T cell receptor beta chain was identified in a study of T cells after yellow fever vaccination. TCRdb passed the 5' RACE reads through MiXCR, listing each CDR3 protein once. This table holds around 50,000 distinct CDR3 sequences, approximately 7% found once. Germline CDR1 reads SGHVS; CDR2 reads FNYEAQ. The CDR3 sequence is 15 residues long. The germline V and J ends were trimmed by 1 base and 1 base, with 7 bases remaining between them. This clonotype was observed a single time. The antigen is undetermined. The study, taken as a whole, reports: After the booster, over 95% of CD4 and 75% to 90% of CD8 primary-response clones were re-detected. Peak timing came faster in the weaker secondary response, day 5 versus 15. Relatively few clonotypes were ones that appeared in both CD4 and CD8 compartments. From the bulk population, abundant clonotypes could contaminate and appear within FACS-sorted repertoires.

The sequence was collected from a man aged 18 to 29 who received the YFV17D yellow fever vaccine. The sample was CD8+ T cells sorted from PBMCs, taken about 2 weeks after the first yellow fever vaccination. This sequence joins TRBV7-6 and TRBJ2-2; D gene uncertain. CDR3: CASSLDWGNTGELFF. Here the CDR3 DNA reads TGTGCCAGCAGCTTAGATTGGGGGAACACCGGGGAGCTGTTTTTT.